The sequence of this TCR beta chain was determined in a study of early T cells in non-severe SARS-CoV-2 infection. Study-level information: Unsorted whole blood bulk RNA was sequenced, with unpaired chains. Findings and caveats of the study: Private and CD4 specificities were missed by VDJdb matching, skewed to anti-spike CD8.

The CDR3 has 14 residues. Trimming pared 0 bases from V and 7 bases from J, leaving 10 bases between. Per the germline V gene, CDR1 is SGHRS and CDR2 is YFSETQ. Separate cDNA molecules each had unique molecular identifiers attached to them. TCRdb redid the calling of the 5' RACE reads with MiXCR, one entry per CDR3 protein. This sample has around 82,000 distinct CDR3 sequences, with 9.5% to 15% found just once. This clonotype was detected a few times. Antigen unknown. The sample taken for sequencing was whole blood. This receptor was taken from an adult who was a healthcare worker with PCR-confirmed SARS-CoV-2 infection or an uninfected control (not recorded which). The chain has TRBV5-1 and TRBJ2-2; D is unclear. CDR3 nucleotide sequence: TGCGCCAGCAGCTTGGCGAGCAGCTTCGGGGAGCTGTTTTTT. Protein sequence: CASSLASSFGELFF.